This T cell receptor (beta chain) is from a study of Graves' ophthalmopathy and Graves' hyperthyroidism (dated by TCRdb to about 2018). Turning to the overall study: Peripheral blood was collected before any treatment was given, at the time of initial diagnosis. Once sampling was done, hyperthyroidism patients were given methimazole at a starting dose of 30 mg daily, while ophthalmopathy patients were given high-dose intravenous methylprednisolone. The 95 to 100 discovery patients were randomly divided into training and test sets at a 7:3 ratio. For independent validation, a separate cohort was made up of 18 hyperthyroidism patients plus 17 patients who later progressed from hyperthyroidism to ophthalmopathy. T-cell repertoires of thyroid tissue and blood were compared in several hyperthyroidism patients. To explore V-J signatures that distinguish ophthalmopathy from hyperthyroidism, a discovery set of under 110 patients was enrolled, made up of 40 to 45 with ophthalmopathy and under 65 with stable hyperthyroidism. The study used signatures of the TCR beta repertoire to tell Graves' ophthalmopathy apart from Graves' hyperthyroidism and to predict which patients would progress to ophthalmopathy. In total, around 130 blood samples were TCR-sequenced: 40 to 45 ophthalmopathy, around 75 hyperthyroidism and some 17 hyperthyroidism-to-ophthalmopathy patients. Overall study results and their limits: Sample size was not statistically predetermined, and group allocation was not concealed from the investigators. In cross-validation, the 13-signature model distinguished ophthalmopathy from stable hyperthyroidism with approximately 88% sensitivity and 81% to 83% specificity, and in the test set the corresponding values were approximately 80% and 68%. In validation, the model predicted ophthalmopathy progression with 70.59% sensitivity and approximately 75% specificity; eleven to twelve predicted patients were CT-confirmed with GO in a median of approximately 6.5 months. Most of the expanded thyroid clonotypes with a frequency above 0.001 were also detected in blood, and it was suggested that the thyroid immune response may be reflected by blood repertoires.

Trimmed from V: 6 bases; trimmed from J: 0 bases; junction bases lacking a gene match: 7. CDR1 and CDR2, per the germline V gene, are MNHNS and SASEGT. Reading from cysteine to phenylalanine, the CDR3 counts 16 amino acids. This entry keeps only the CDR3 DNA: 48 bases, framed from base 1. For repertoire sequencing, TCR beta CDR3 regions were amplified from RNA transcripts. A first-round RT-PCR used HTBI primers with the Qiagen OneStep RT-PCR kit, followed by a second-round multiplex PCR, size selection and purification. The libraries underwent paired-end sequencing with 100 bp reads on an Illumina HiSeq2000. The source study handled its data this way. SOAPnuke was used to process the reads, throwing out any read that had adapters, had uncalled bases, had a mean Phred below 15, or lacked an exact constant-primer or identifier match. High-quality paired reads were merged with COPE v1.2.5. Unique nucleotide sequences were defined as clonotypes and aligned to IMGT TRB V, D and J references using MiTCR v1.1. The analysis was limited to V-J combinations with a frequency above 0.0001, which together covered 99.2% of the repertoires. A TCR clonal expansion and chaos score per V-J combination was defined as the ratio of F50 clonal expansion to chaos observed in the TCRdist matrix. Features were reduced by Welch's t-statistics and random forest to 10 to 15 V-J combinations, which fed a naive Bayes classifier. The Morisita-Horn index was used to measure how similar the thyroid and blood repertoires were. In TCRdb, the public reads were trimmed at Q25 with fastp and aligned with MiXCR, with productive beta chains retained. When rows share a CDR3 protein, they turn into one entry using the most common DNA and genes. These V and J calls rely on TCRdb rather than the paper's analysis. The sample yields 200,000 to 250,000 distinct CDR3 sequences; under 25% were counted once. Roughly 44% of the sample is in the top ten clones.

Patients with ophthalmopathy had moderately to severely active disease, with a Clinical Activity Score of 3 or more, a NOSPECS grade of 4 or more, and a disease duration of less than 3 months. Patients were excluded if they had other autoimmune diseases, uncontrolled infections, pregnancy or lactation. Diagnosis was based on clinical symptoms, serum thyroxine, TRAb, thyroid ultrasound and orbital computed tomography. PBMCs were isolated from 7.5 to 10 ml of fresh peripheral blood by Ficoll-Paque density gradient centrifugation. Trizol reagent was used to extract the total RNA, and its quality was then checked on an Agilent 2100 Bioanalyzer. Turning to this clonotype: This receptor's antigen is unknown. Base qualities are not recorded, but no much larger clone differs from it by a single base.

The receptor chain draws on TRBV6-1 and TRBJ2-2; 7 junctional bases match TRBD2. Sample: peripheral blood. The TCR was taken from a woman between 50 and 59 years old with Graves' ophthalmopathy. Donor details come from another sample of the same person, matched by shared clones. CDR3 protein: CASRPPGRPNTGELFF. The base sequence is TGTGCCAGCAGACCGCCCGGGAGGCCGAACACCGGGGAGCTGTTTTTT.